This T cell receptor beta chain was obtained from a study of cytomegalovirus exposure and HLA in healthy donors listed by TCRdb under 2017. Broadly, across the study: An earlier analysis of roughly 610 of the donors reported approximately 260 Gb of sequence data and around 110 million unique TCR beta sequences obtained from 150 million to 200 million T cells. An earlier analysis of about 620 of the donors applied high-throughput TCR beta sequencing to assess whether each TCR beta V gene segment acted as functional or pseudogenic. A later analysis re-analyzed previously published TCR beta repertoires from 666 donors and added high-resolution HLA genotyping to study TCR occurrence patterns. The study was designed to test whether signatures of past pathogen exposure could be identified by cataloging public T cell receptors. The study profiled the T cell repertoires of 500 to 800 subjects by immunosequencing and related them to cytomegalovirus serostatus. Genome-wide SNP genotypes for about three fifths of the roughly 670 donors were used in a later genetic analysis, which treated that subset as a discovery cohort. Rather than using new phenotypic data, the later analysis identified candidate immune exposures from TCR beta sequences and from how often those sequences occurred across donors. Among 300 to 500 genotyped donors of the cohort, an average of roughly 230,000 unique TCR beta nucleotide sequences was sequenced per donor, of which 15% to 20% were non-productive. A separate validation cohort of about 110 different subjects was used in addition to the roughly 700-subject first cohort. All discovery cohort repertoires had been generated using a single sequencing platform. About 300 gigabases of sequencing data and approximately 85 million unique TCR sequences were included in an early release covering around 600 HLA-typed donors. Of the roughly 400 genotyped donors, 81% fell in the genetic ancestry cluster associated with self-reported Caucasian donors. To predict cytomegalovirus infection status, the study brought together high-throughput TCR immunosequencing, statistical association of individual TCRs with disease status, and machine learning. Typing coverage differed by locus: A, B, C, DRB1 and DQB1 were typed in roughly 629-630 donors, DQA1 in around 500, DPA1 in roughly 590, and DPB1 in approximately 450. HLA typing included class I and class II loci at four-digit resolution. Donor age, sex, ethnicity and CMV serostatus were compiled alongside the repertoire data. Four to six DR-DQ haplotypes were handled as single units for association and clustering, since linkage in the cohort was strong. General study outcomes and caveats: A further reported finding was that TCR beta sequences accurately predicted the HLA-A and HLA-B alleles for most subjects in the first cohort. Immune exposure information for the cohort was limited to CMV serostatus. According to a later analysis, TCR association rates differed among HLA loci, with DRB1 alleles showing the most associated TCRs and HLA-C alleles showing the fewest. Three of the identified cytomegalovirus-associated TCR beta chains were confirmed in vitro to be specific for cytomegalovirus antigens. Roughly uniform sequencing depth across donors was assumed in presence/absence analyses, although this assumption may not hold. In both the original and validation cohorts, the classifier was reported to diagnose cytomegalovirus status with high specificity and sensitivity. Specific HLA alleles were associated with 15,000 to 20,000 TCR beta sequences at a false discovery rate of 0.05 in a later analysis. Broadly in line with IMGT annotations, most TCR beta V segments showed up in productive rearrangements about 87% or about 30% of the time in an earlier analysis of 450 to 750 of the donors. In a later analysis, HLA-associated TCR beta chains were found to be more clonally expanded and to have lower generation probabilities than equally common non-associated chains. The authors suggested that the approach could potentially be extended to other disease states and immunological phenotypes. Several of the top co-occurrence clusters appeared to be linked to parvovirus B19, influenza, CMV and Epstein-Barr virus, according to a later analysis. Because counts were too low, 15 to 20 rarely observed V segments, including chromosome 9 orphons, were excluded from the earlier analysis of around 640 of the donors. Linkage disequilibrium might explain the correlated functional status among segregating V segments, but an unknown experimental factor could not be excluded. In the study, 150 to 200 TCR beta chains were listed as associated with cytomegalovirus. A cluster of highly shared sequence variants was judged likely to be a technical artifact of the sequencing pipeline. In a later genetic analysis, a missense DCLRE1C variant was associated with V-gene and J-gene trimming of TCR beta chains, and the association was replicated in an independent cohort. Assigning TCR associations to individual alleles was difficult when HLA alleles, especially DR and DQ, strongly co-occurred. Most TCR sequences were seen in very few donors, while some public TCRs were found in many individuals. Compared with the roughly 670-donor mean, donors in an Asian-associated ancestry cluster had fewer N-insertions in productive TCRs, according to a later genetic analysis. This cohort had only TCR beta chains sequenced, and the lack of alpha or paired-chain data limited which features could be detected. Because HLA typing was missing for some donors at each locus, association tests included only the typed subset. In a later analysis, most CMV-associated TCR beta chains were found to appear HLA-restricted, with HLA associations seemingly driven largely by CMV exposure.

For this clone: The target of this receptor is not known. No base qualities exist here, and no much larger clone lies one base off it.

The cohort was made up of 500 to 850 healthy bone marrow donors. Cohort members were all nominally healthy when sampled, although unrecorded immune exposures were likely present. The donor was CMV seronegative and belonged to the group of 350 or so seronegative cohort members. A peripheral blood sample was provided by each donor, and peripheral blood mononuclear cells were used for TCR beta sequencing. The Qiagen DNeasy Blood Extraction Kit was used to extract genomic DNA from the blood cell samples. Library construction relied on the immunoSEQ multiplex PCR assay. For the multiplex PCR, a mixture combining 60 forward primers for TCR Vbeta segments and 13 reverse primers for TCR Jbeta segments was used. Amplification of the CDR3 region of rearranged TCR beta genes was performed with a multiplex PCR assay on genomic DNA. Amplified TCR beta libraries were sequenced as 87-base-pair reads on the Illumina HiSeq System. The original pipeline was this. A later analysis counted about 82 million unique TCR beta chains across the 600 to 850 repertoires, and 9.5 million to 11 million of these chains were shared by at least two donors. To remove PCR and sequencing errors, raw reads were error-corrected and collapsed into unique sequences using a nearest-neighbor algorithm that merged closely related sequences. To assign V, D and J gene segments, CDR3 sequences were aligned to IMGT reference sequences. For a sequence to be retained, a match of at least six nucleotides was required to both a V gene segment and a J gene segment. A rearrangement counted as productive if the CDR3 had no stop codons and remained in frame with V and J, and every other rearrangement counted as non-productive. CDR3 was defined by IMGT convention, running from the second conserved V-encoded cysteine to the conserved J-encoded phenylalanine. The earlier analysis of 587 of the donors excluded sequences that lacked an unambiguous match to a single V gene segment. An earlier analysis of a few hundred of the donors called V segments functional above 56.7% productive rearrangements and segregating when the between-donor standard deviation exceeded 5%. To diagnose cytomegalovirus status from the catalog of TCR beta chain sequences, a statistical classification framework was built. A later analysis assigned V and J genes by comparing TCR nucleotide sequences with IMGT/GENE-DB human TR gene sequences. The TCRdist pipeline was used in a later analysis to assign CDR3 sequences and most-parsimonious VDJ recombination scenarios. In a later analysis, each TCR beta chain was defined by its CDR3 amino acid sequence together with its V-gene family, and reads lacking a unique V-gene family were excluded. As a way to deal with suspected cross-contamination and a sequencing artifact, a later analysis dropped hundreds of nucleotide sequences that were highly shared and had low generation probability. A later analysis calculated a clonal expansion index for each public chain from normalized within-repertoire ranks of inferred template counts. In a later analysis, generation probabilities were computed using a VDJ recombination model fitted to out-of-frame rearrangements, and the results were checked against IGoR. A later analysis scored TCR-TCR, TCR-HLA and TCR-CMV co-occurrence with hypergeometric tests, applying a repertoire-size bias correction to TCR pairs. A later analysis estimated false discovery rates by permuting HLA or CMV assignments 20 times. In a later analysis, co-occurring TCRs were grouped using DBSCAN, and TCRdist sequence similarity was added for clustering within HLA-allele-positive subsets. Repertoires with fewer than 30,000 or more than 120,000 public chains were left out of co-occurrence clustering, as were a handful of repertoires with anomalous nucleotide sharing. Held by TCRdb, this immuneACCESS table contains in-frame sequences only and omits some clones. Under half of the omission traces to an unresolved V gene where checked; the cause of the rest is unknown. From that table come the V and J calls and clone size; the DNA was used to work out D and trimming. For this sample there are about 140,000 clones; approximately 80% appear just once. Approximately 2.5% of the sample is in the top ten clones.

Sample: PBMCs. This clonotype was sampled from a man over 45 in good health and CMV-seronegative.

The CDR3 reads as follows: CASSLAPGGSGTQYF. The bases read TGTGCCAGCAGCTTGGCCCCAGGGGGGTCGGGGACCCAGTACTTC. The V and J genes are TRBV5-6 and TRBJ2-5; matching of 7 bases hints at TRBD1 as the D gene. The germline V gene provides CDR1 SGHDT and CDR2 YYEEEE. The junction carries 16 bases between V and J, which are trimmed by 0 bases and 7 bases respectively. CDR3 length: 15 amino acids, cysteine to phenylalanine. Only the CDR3 DNA is retained, 45 bases long and in frame from the first base.